This is a list of T cell receptor beta chains from one sample in a study of blood T cells in healthy people across ages. TCRdb passed the 5' RACE reads through MiXCR, listing each CDR3 protein once. The profile shows about a million distinct CDR3 sequences, less than 45% of them singletons. The material sequenced was blood. These receptors originate from a man aged 18 to 29 in good health. Both conserved end residues are part of each CDR3. The D gene is left open where the match is weak. Size is stated for part of the rows, as once, few or many counts, or as a class when the clone is expanded.

v_call,j_call,d_call,clone_size,cdr3_nt,cdr3_aa
TRBV6-6,TRBJ2-6,-,few,TGTGCCAGCAGTTACGATGGGGCCAACGTCCTGACTTTC,CASSYDGANVLTF
TRBV3-1,TRBJ1-3,-,-,TGTGCCAGCAGCCAAAGGGACGCCGGAAACACCATATATTTT,CASSQRDAGNTIYF
TRBV6-2/TRBV6-3,TRBJ2-3,TRBD2,-,TGTGCCAGCATCTCAACGGGGGGGCCCTACACAGATACGCAGTATTTT,CASISTGGPYTDTQYF
TRBV7-9,TRBJ1-4,-,-,TGTGCCAGCAGTCTAGTAGGGCGGGATAATGAAAAACTGTTTTTT,CASSLVGRDNEKLFF
TRBV3-1,TRBJ1-1,-,-,TGTGCCAGCAGCCAAGGCGACCGCGGGAGCACTGAAGCTTTCTTT,CASSQGDRGSTEAFF
TRBV20-1,TRBJ1-4,-,-,TGCAGTGCCAAATTCGGCGGGTTTAATGAAAAACTGTTTTTT,CSAKFGGFNEKLFF
TRBV4-3,TRBJ2-2,TRBD2,-,TGCGCCAGCAGCCAAGATCTGGCGGGGGGCCCCGGGGAGCTGTTTTTT,CASSQDLAGGPGELFF
TRBV7-2,TRBJ1-4,-,few,TGTGCCAGCAGCCCAATAGGGCGGGGTGAAAAACTGTTTTTT,CASSPIGRGEKLFF
TRBV5-1,TRBJ2-7,TRBD2,-,TGCGCCAGCAGCCCGTACCCAGGTAGCGGGGAGTCCTACGAGCAGTACTTC,CASSPYPGSGESYEQYF
TRBV6-2/TRBV6-3,TRBJ2-7,-,-,TGTGCCAGCAGTTTCCCCGGGCTGAGCTCCTACGAGCAGTACTTC,CASSFPGLSSYEQYF
TRBV3-1,TRBJ1-1,-,few,TGTGCCAGCAGCCAAGATGGGACCTCCGGGACTGAAGCTTTCTTT,CASSQDGTSGTEAFF
TRBV29-1,TRBJ2-1,TRBD1,few,TGCAGCGGGGGACAGAATAATGAGCAGTTCTTC,CSGGQNNEQFF
TRBV20-1,TRBJ2-7,-,-,TGCAGTGCTACACAGGGAACCACCTACGAGCAGTACTTC,CSATQGTTYEQYF
TRBV9,TRBJ2-1,-,-,TGTGCCAGCAGCGCTAAGACGACAGCGTACAATGAGCAGTTCTTC,CASSAKTTAYNEQFF
TRBV12-3/TRBV12-4,TRBJ2-3,-,few,TGTGCCAGCAGTTTGAGGACAGAGAGCACAGATACGCAGTATTTT,CASSLRTESTDTQYF
TRBV24-1,TRBJ2-5,TRBD2,few,TGTGCCACCAGTGACCGACAGACTCCCGGGACTAGCGGAGAGACCCAGTACTTC,CATSDRQTPGTSGETQYF
TRBV20-1,TRBJ2-3,TRBD2,few,TGCAGTGCTAGAGATCAATTAGCGGGGGGGAGAATAGATACGCAGTATTTT,CSARDQLAGGRIDTQYF
TRBV6-5,TRBJ1-5,-,-,TGTGCCAGCAGTTACAAGGGCAATCAGCCCCAGCATTTT,CASSYKGNQPQHF
TRBV10-2,TRBJ2-1,-,-,TGCGCCAGTTCCCGGGGTGTCGGCGAGCAGTTCTTC,CASSRGVGEQFF
TRBV6-1,TRBJ2-1,-,-,TGTGCTAGCCTTTACGAAGTGCAGTTCTTT,CASLYEVQFF
TRBV12-3/TRBV12-4,TRBJ2-3,TRBD2,few,TGTGCCAGCAGCGTAGCGGGGGGGATGTATACGCAGTATTTT,CASSVAGGMYTQYF
TRBV4-3,TRBJ1-1,TRBD1,-,TGCGCCAGCAGCCTCAGACCAGGGGGGGGGGATCACACTGAAGCTTTCTTT,CASSLRPGGGDHTEAFF
TRBV29-1,TRBJ2-1,TRBD2,-,TGCAGCGGTGAGGGAAGCCCTAGCGGGGTTTACAATGAGCAGTTCTTC,CSGEGSPSGVYNEQFF
TRBV20-1,TRBJ1-6,-,once,TGCAGTGCTACTCTCACAGGTCCTAATTCACCCCTCCACTTT,CSATLTGPNSPLHF
TRBV6-2/TRBV6-3,TRBJ1-5,-,-,TGTGCCAGCAGTTACTCGAATTCGCCATCTTGGCCCCAGCATTTT,CASSYSNSPSWPQHF
TRBV5-1,TRBJ1-1,-,-,TGCGCCAGCAGCCCAGCGTTGGGACACCTTAGTTCCTCTGAAGCTTTCTTT,CASSPALGHLSSSEAFF
TRBV25-1,TRBJ2-7,TRBD1,-,TGTGCCAGCAGGGGACAGGAGAGCTCCTACGAGCAGTACTTC,CASRGQESSYEQYF
TRBV7-2,TRBJ2-1,TRBD2,-,TGTGCCAGCAGCTTCATGCCCGAAGGGACTATAGATGAGCAGTTCTTC,CASSFMPEGTIDEQFF
TRBV20-1,TRBJ1-6,-,few,TGCAGTGCTAGCGGTAGGGGTCCAAGAAATAATTCACCCCTCCACTTT,CSASGRGPRNNSPLHF
TRBV7-2,TRBJ1-2,-,-,TGTGCCAGCAGGGTCGACCCTAACTATGGCTACACCTTC,CASRVDPNYGYTF
TRBV20-1,TRBJ2-3,TRBD2,-,TGCAGTGCTAGAACGGGACTATTCACAGATACGCAGTATTTT,CSARTGLFTDTQYF
TRBV7-2,TRBJ1-1,-,many,TGTGCCAGCAGCTTCACGGGACAGAACACTGAAGCTTTCTTT,CASSFTGQNTEAFF
TRBV11-2,TRBJ2-4,-,-,TGTGCCAGCAGCTTACAGCCCCTAGCCAAAAACATTCAGTACTTC,CASSLQPLAKNIQYF
TRBV20-1,TRBJ1-1,-,-,TGCAGTAGGGGAGACACTGAAGCTTTCTTT,CSRGDTEAFF
TRBV6-6,TRBJ1-1,-,-,TGTGCCAGCAACCTAAAAGGTGGGGTCATGAACACTGAAGCTTTCTTT,CASNLKGGVMNTEAFF
TRBV4-1,TRBJ1-5,-,-,TGCGCCAGCAGCCAACACGACAGTAGCAATCAGCCCCAGCATTTT,CASSQHDSSNQPQHF
TRBV20-1,TRBJ2-7,-,-,TGCAGTGTACAAACTGGGGTAAGCTACGAGCAGTACTTC,CSVQTGVSYEQYF
TRBV6-2/TRBV6-3,TRBJ2-5,-,many,TGTGCCAGCAGCCCGGACTTCCAAGAGACCCAGTACTTC,CASSPDFQETQYF
TRBV20-1,TRBJ2-5,-,-,TGCAGTGCTAGAGACCCAGCGGGTTACAATGAGCAGTACTTC,CSARDPAGYNEQYF
TRBV9,TRBJ2-3,-,-,TGTACCAGCAGCGTAGGTTACGATACGCAGTATTTT,CTSSVGYDTQYF
TRBV11-2,TRBJ2-7,TRBD2,-,TGTGCCAGCAGCTTAACTGGCGGGGGGTTTTCCTACAATGAGCAGTACTTC,CASSLTGGGFSYNEQYF
TRBV29-1,TRBJ1-2,-,-,TGCAGCGCTGAGGACGGATCTAACTATGGCTACACCTTC,CSAEDGSNYGYTF
TRBV14,TRBJ2-1,-,-,TGTGCCAGCAGCCAAGTAGGAGTCTACAATGAGCAGTTCTTC,CASSQVGVYNEQFF
TRBV9,TRBJ2-3,-,-,TGTGCCAGCAGCGTAAATAGCTACACAGATACGCAGTATTTT,CASSVNSYTDTQYF
TRBV5-6,TRBJ2-3,-,-,TGTGCCAGCAGCTTGGGGGGGACTTCCCGGCCCCTTCTCACAGATACGCAGTATTTC,CASSLGGTSRPLLTDTQYF
TRBV3-1,TRBJ1-1,-,-,TGTGCCAGCAGCCAATCGAGGACGGCGAGGGCTGAAGCTTTCTTT,CASSQSRTARAEAFF
TRBV2,TRBJ2-2,-,-,TGTGCCAGCAGGCTAGGGTCGAACACCGGGAAGCTGTTTTTT,CASRLGSNTGKLFF
TRBV2,TRBJ2-1,-,few,TGTGCCAGCAGTGAACGGTTCCCCTTACGGGGGGCTGACAATGAGCAGTTCTTC,CASSERFPLRGADNEQFF
TRBV14,TRBJ2-2,TRBD2,-,TGTGCCAGCAGCCAAGGACTAGCGGGGGGAATTCGAGGAACCGGGGAGCTGTTTTTT,CASSQGLAGGIRGTGELFF
TRBV10-3,TRBJ2-3,-,-,TGTGCCATCAGCCGAAGAGGACCAGTGTCAGATACGCAGTATTTT,CAISRRGPVSDTQYF
TRBV11-2,TRBJ2-1,TRBD1,-,TGTGCCAGCAGCCCCCGGGACAGGGTGTACACGAATGAGCAGTTCTTC,CASSPRDRVYTNEQFF
TRBV29-1,TRBJ1-5,-,many,TGCAGCGCCGGGGCGATTGACCAGCCCCAGCATTTT,CSAGAIDQPQHF
TRBV20-1,TRBJ2-7,TRBD1,few,TGCAGTGCTAACAGGGGGTCGCGCGAGCAGTACTTC,CSANRGSREQYF